The T cell receptor (beta chain) described here comes from a study of blood T cell repertoires in COVID-19. In germline, CDR1 is SNHLY, CDR2 FYNNEI. The CDR3 consists of 11 residues. V was clipped by 6 bases and J by 13 bases, with 12 bases between them. Clones were read by immunoSEQ multiplex PCR, and TCRdb kept only the in-frame ones, dropping some. Altogether more than 100,000 clones are present, approximately 88% being singletons, with the ten largest covering roughly a sixth. The J gene is TRBJ2-2, the V gene TRBV2; D uncertain. What was sequenced was peripheral blood. This receptor was identified in a woman older than 75 with acute or convalescent COVID-19. CDR3 DNA sequence: TGTGCCAGCAGATTGGGCAGTGCGCTGTTTTTT. It codes for CASRLGSALFF.